This TCR beta chain was profiled in a study of PD-1 blockade in classical Hodgkin lymphoma. Study overall: Every 2 weeks, patients had 3 mg/kg nivolumab intravenously.

Findings and limits, study-wide: Newly diagnosed patients had diversity similar to the baseline diversity of complete responders. Whereas CD4+ TCR diversity had risen significantly by C4D1, CD8+ TCR diversity had not.

TCRdb's copy holds only in-frame clones and misses some; the assay was immunoSEQ multiplex PCR. This sample has 20,000 to 30,000 clones, with 70% to 80% found just once. A note on this clone: Its target is unknown.

The patients all showed relapse after autologous stem cell transplantation, while their brentuximab vedotin exposure varied. The sample here was peripheral blood mononuclear cells (PBMCs), taken before the second cycle of nivolumab. This clonotype was sampled from a human donor with classical Hodgkin lymphoma.

Here the CDR3 reads CASSEEGFTDTQYF. DNA for the CDR3: TGCGCCAGCAGTGAGGAAGGGTTCACAGATACGCAGTATTTT. The chain employs TRBV10-1 and TRBJ2-3, with D uncertain. This CDR3 has 14 amino acids. The germline V gene encodes CDR1 WNHNN and CDR2 SYGVQD (reference sequence). The V and J ends lost 2 bases and 2 bases respectively, with 8 bases between them.